This TCR beta chain was sequenced in a study of blood T cell repertoires in COVID-19. Study background: Material from acute and convalescent COVID-19 was sourced from the United States, Italy and Spain. PBMCs, B-cell-depleted T cells, or T cells provided the cDNA or gDNA that made up the material.

The CDR3 covers 16 residues. V trimming: 4 bases; J trimming: 0 bases; junction bases outside the gene matches: 4. Per germline, CDR1 LNHDA and CDR2 SQIVND (reference sequence). Source study methods: Estimation of nucleated cell counts relied on the amplification of reference gene primers. Some clones are missing from TCRdb's copy, which holds only in-frame ones; the method was immunoSEQ multiplex PCR. The V and J calls and the clone size are those of that table, but D and trimming were determined from the DNA. The table includes about 230,000 clones, approximately 83% detected once. The V call is TRBV19, the J call TRBJ2-1; 9 bases are a match to TRBD2. The TCR originated in a man in his forties with acute or convalescent COVID-19. Sequenced: peripheral blood. Here the CDR3 reads CASSRAGGRSYNEQFF. Here the CDR3 DNA reads TGTGCCAGTAGTAGAGCGGGGGGCCGCTCCTACAATGAGCAGTTCTTC.